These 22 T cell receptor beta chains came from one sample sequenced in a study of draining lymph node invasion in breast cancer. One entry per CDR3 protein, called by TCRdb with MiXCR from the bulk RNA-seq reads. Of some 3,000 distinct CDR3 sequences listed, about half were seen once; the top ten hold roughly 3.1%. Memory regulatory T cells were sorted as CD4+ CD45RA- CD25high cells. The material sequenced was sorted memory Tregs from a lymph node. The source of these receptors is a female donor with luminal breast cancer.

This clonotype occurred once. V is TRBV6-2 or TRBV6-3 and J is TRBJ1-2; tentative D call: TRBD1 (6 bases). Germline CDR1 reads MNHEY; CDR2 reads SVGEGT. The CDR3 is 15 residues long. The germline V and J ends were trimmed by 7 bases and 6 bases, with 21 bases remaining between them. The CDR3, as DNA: TGTGCCAGCATTAACCCGGACAGCCCATTAGATGGCTACACCTTC. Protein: CASINPDSPLDGYTF.

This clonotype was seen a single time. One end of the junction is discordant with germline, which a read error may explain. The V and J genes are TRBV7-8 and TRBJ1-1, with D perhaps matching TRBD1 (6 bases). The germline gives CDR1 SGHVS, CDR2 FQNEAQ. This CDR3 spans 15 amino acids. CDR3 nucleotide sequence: TGTGCCAGCAGCTTAGGAATACAGGGTTACACTGAAGCCTTCTTT. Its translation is CASSLGIQGYTEAFF.

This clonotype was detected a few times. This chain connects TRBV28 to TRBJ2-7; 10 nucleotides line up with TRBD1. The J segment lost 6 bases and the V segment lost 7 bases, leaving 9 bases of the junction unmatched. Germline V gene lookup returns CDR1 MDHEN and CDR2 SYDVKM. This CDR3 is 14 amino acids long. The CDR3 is CASKGQGPLPEQYF. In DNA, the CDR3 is TGTGCCAGCAAGGGACAGGGGCCCCTCCCCGAGCAGTACTTC. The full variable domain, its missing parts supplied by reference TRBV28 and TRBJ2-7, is DVKVTQSSRYLVKRTGEKVFLECVQDMDHENMFWYRQDPGLGLRLIYFSYDVKMKEKGDIPEGYSVSREKKERFSLILESASTNQTSMYLCASKGQGPLPEQYFGPGTRLTVT.

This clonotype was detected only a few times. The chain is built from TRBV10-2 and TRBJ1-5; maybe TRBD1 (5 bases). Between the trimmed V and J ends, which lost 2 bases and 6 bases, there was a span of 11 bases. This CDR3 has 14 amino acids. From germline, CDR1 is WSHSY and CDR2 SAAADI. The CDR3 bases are TGCGCCAGCAGTGAGGAGGGGAGGCGTCAGCCCCAGCATTTT. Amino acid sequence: CASSEEGRRQPQHF.

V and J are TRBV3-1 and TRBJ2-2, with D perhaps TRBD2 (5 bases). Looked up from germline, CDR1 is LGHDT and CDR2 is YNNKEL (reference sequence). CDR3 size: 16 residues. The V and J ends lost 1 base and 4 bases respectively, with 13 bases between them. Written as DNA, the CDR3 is TGTGCCAGCAGCCAAGGGACTCTACGGGGCACCGGGGAGCTGTTTTTT. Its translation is CASSQGTLRGTGELFF.

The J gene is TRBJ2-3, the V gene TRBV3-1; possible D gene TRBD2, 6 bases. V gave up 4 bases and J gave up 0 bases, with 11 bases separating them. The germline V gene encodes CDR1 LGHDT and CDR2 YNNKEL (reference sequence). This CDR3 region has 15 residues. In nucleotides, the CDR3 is TGTGCCAGCAGCCTCGGCGGGACCAGCACAGATACGCAGTATTTT. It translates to CASSLGGTSTDTQYF.

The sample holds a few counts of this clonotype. The DNA for the CDR3 is TGTGCCAGCAGCTTGCCTACACTAGAGACCCAGTACTTC. This codes for CASSLPTLETQYF. This chain uses TRBV5-4 with TRBJ2-5; D is undetermined. Trimming took 1 base from V and 4 from J, leaving 8 bases between them. The germline gives CDR1 SGHNT, CDR2 YYREEE (reference sequence). This CDR3 region has 13 residues.

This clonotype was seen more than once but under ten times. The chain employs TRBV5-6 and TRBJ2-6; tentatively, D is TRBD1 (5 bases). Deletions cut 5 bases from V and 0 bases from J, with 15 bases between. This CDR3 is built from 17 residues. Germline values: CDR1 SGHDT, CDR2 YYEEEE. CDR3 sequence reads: CASRLVWGHSGANVLTF. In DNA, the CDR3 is TGTGCCAGCAGGCTCGTATGGGGCCACTCTGGGGCCAACGTCCTGACTTTC. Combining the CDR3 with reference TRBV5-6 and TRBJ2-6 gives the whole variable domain DAGVTQSPTHLIKTRGQQVTLRCSPKSGHDTVSWYQQALGQGPQFIFQYYEEEERQRGNFPDRFSGHQFPNYSSELNVNALLLGDSALYLCASRLVWGHSGANVLTFGAGSRLTVL.

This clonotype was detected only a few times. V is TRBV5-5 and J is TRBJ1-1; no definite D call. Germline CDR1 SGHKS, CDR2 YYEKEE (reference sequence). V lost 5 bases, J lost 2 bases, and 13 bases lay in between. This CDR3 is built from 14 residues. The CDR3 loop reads CASRGTAYNTEAFF. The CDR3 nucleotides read TGTGCCAGCAGGGGAACAGCTTATAACACTGAAGCTTTCTTT.

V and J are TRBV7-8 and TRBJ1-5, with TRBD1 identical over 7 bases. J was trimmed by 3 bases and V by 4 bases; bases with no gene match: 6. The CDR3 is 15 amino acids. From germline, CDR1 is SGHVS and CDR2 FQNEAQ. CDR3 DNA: TGTGCCAGCAGCTCAATGGGACAGAACAATCAGCCCCAGCATTTT. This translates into CASSSMGQNNQPQHF.

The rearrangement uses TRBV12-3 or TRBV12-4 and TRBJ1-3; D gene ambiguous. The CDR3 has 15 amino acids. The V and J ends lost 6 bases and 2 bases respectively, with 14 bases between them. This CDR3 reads CASSLRTVTGNTIYF. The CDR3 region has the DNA TGTGCCAGCAGCCTAAGAACAGTTACTGGAAACACCATATATTTT.

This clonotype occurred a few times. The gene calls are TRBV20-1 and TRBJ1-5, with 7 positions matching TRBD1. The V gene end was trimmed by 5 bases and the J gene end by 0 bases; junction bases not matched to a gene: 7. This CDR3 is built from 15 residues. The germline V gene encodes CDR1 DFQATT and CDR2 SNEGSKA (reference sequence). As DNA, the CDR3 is TGCAGTGCTCTCGTGACAGGGTATAGCAATCAGCCCCAGCATTTT. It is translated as CSALVTGYSNQPQHF.

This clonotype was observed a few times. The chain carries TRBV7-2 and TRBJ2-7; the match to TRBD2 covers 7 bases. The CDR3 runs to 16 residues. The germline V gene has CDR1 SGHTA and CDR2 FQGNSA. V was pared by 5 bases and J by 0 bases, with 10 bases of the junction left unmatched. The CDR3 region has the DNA TGTGCCAGCAGCCCACAATGGGGGGACTACTCCTACGAGCAGTACTTC. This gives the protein CASSPQWGDYSYEQYF.

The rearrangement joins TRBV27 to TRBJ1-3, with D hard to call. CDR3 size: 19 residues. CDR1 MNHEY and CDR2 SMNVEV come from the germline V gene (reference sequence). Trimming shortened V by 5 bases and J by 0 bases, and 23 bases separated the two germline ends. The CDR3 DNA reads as TGTGCCAGCAGTCCCCGACCGGGCGGCTCAAGCTTCTCTGGAAACACCATATATTTT. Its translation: CASSPRPGGSSFSGNTIYF.

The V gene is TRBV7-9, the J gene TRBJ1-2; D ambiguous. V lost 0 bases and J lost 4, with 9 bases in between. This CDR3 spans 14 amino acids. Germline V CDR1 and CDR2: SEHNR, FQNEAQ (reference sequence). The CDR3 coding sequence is TGTGCCAGCAGCTTAGCGTCGCAGGTCTATGGCTACACCTTC. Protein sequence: CASSLASQVYGYTF. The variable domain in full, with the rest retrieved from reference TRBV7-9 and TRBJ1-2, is DTGVSQNPRHKITKRGQNVTFRCDPISEHNRLYWYRQTLGQGPEFLTYFQNEAQLEKSRLLSDRFSAERPKGSFSTLEIQRTEQGDSAMYLCASSLASQVYGYTFGSGTRLTVV.

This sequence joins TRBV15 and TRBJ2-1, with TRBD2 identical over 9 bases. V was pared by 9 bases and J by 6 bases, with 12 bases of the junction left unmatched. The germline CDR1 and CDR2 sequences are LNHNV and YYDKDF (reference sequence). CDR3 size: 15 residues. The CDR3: CATNHLIAGANEQFF. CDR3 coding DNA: TGTGCCACAAACCACCTTATAGCGGGGGCCAATGAGCAGTTCTTC.

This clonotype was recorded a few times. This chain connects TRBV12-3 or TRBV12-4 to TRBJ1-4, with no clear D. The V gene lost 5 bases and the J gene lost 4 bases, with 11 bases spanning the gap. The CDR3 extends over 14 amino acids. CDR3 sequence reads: CASSRREDNEKLFF. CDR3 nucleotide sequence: TGTGCCAGCAGTCGACGTGAGGATAATGAAAAACTGTTTTTT.

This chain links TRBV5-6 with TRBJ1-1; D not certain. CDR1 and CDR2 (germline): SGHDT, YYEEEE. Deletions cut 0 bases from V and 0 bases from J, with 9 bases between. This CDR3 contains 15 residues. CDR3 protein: CASSLDGPLNTEAFF. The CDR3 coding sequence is TGTGCCAGCAGCTTGGACGGACCCCTGAACACTGAAGCTTTCTTT.

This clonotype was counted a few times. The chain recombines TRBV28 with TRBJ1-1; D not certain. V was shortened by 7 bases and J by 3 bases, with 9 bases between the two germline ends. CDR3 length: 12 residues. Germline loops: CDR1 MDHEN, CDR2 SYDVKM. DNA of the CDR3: TGTGCCAGCACCTTCGGCCACACTGAAGCTTTCTTT. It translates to CASTFGHTEAFF.

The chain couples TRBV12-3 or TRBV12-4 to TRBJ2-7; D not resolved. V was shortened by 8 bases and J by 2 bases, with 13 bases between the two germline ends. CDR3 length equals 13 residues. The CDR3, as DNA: TGTGCCAGCGGTCTTCACAGCCCCTACGAGCAGTACTTC. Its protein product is CASGLHSPYEQYF.

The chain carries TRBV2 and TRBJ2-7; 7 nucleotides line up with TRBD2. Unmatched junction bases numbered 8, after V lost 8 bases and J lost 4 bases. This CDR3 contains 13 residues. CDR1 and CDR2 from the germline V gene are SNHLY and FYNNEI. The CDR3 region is CASGLADSYEQYF. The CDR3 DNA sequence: TGTGCCAGCGGCCTAGCGGATTCTTACGAGCAGTACTTC.

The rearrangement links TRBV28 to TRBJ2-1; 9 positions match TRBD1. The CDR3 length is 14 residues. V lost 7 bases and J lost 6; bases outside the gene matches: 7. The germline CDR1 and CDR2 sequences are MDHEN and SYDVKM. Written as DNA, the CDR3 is TGTGCCAGCAAGGGACAGGGCCTGGGCAATGAGCAGTTCTTC. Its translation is CASKGQGLGNEQFF.